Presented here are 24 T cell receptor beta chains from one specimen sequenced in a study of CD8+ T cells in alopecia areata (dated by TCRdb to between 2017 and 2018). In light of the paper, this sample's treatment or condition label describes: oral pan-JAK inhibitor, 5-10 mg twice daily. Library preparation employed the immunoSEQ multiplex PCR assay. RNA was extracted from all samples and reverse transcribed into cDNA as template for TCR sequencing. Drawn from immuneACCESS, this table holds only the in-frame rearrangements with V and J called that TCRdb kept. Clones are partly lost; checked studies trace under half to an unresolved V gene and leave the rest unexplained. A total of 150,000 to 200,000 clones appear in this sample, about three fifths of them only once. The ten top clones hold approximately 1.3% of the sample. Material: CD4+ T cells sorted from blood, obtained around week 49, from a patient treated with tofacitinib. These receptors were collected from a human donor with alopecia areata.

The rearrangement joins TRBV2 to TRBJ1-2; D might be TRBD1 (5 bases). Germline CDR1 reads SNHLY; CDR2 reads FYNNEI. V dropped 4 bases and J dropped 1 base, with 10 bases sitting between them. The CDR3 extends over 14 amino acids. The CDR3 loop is CASSVRQLNYGYTF. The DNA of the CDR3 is TGTGCCAGCAGTGTTAGACAGCTTAACTATGGCTACACCTTC. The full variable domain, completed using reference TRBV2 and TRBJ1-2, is EPEVTQTPSHQVTQMGQEVILRCVPISNHLYFYWYRQILGQKVEFLVSFYNNEISEKSEIFDDQFSVERPDGSNFTLKIRSTKLEDSAMYFCASSVRQLNYGYTFGSGTRLTVV.

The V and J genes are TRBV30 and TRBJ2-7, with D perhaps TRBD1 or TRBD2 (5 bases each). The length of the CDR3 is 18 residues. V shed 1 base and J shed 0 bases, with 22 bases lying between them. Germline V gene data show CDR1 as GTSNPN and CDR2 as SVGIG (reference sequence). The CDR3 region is CAWSGYSPGRSSSYEQYF. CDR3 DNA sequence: TGTGCCTGGAGTGGCTACTCTCCGGGACGCTCGAGCTCCTACGAGCAGTACTTC.

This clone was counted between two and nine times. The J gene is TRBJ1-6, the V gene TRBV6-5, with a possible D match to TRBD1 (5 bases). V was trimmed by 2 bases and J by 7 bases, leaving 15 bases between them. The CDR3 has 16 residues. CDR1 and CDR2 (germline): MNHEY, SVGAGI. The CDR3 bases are TGTGCCAGCAGTTACCCCCGGCTGGGGGGGAATTCACCCCTCCACTTT. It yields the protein CASSYPRLGGNSPLHF.

The CDR3 nucleotides read TGTGCCAGCAGTAACAACGCGAACACTGAAGCTTTCTTT. It is translated as CASSNNANTEAFF. The V and J genes are TRBV25-1 and TRBJ1-1, with no clear D. Trimming cost V 5 bases and J 1 base, with 8 bases left between them. This CDR3 has 13 amino acids. CDR1 and CDR2 (germline): MGHDK, SYGVNS.

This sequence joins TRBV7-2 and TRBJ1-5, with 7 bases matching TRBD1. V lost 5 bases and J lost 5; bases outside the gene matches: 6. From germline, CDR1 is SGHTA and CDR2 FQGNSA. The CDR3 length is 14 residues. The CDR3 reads CASSLRQGDQPQHF. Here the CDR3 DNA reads TGTGCCAGCAGCCTAAGACAGGGAGATCAGCCCCAGCATTTT.

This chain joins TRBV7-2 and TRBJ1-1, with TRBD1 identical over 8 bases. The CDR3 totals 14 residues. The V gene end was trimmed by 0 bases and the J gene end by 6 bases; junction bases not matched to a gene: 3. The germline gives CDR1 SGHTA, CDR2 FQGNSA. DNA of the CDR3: TGTGCCAGCAGCTTAGCGGACAGGGTTTCTGAAGCTTTCTTT. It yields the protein CASSLADRVSEAFF.

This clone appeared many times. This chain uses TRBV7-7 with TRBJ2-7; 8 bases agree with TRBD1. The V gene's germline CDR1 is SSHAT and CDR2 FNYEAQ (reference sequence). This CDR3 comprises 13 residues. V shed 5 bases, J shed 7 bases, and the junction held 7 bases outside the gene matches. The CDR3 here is CASSEDRVSEQYF. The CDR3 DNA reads TGTGCCAGCAGCGAGGACAGGGTTAGTGAGCAGTACTTC.

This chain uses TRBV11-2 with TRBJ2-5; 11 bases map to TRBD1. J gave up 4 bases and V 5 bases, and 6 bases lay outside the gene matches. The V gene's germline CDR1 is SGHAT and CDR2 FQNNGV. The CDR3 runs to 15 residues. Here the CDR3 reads CASSLDRGQGETQYF. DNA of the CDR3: TGTGCCAGCAGCCTGGACAGGGGGCAGGGAGAGACCCAGTACTTC.

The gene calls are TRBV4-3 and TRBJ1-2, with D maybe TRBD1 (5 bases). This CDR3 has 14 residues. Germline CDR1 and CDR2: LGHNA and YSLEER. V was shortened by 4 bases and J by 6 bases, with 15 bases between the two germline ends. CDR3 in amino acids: CASSPDRGTHGYTF. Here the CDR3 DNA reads TGCGCCAGCAGCCCAGATAGGGGTACCCATGGCTACACCTTC.

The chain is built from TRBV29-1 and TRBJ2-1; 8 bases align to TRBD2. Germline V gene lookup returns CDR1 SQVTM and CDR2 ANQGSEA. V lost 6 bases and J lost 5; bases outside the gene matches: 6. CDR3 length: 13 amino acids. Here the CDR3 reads CSVGGAMNNEQFF. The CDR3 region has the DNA TGCAGCGTCGGGGGGGCCATGAACAATGAGCAGTTCTTC.

The CDR3 sequence is CASSQERKTQYF. The CDR3 DNA sequence: TGTGCCAGCAGCCAAGAAAGAAAGACCCAGTACTTC. The chain uses TRBV14 and TRBJ2-5, with unresolved D. The CDR3 is made up of 12 amino acids. Trimming left V 0 bases short and J 6 bases short, with 5 bases between. Germline CDR1 SGHDN, CDR2 FVKESK.

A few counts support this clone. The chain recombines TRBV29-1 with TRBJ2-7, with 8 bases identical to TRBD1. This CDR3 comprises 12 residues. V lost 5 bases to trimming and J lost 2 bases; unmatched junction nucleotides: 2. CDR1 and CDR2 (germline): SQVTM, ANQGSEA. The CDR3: CSVQQGAYEQYF. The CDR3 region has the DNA TGCAGCGTTCAACAGGGGGCCTACGAGCAGTACTTC.

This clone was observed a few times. CDR3 protein: CASSTEFYGYTF. The CDR3 bases are TGTGCCAGCAGTACAGAATTTTATGGCTACACCTTC. The chain has TRBV25-1 and TRBJ1-2; D unresolved. CDR1 MGHDK and CDR2 SYGVNS come from the germline V gene. Trimming took 5 bases from V and 5 from J, leaving 9 bases between them. The CDR3 extends over 12 amino acids.

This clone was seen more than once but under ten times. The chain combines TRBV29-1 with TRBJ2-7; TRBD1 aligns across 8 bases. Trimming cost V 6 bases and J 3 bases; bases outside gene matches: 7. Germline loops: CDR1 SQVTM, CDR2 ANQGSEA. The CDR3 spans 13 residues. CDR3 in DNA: TGCAGCGTCACCAACAGGGGGGACTACGAGCAGTACTTC. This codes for CSVTNRGDYEQYF.

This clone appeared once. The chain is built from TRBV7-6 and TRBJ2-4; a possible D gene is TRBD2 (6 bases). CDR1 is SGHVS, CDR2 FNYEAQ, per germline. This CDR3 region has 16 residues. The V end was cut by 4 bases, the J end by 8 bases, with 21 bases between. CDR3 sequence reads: CASSSRAGIAGDIQYF. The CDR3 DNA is TGTGCCAGCAGCTCCAGGGCGGGGATAGCTGGGGACATTCAGTACTTC.

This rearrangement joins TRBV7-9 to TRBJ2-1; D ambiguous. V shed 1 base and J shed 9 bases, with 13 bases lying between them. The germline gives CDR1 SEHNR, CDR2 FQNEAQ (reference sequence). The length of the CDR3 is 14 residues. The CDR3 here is CASSLVFGAGEQFF. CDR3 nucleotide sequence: TGTGCCAGCAGCTTAGTGTTTGGCGCTGGTGAGCAGTTCTTC.

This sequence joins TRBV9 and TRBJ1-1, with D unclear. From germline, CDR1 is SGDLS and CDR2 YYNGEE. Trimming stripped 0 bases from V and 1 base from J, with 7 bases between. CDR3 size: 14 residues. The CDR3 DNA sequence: TGTGCCAGCAGCGTAGAAGGCACGAACACTGAAGCTTTCTTT. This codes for CASSVEGTNTEAFF.

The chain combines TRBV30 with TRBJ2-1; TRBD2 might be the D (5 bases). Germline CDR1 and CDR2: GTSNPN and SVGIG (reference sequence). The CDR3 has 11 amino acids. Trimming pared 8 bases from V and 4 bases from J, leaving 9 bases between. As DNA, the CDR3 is TGTGCCGGACGGGGTTACAATGAGCAGTTCTTC. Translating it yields CAGRGYNEQFF.

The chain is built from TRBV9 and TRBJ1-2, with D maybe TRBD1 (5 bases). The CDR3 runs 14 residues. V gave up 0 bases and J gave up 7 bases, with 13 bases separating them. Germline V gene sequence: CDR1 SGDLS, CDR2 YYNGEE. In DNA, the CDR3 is TGTGCCAGCAGCGTAGTTTCTGGGGGTAGTGGCTACACCTTC. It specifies CASSVVSGGSGYTF.

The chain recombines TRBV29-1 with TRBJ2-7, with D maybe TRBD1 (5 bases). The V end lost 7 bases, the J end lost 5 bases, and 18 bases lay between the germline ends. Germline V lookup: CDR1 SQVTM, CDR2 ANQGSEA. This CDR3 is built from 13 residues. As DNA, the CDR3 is TGCAGCGCCCTTGGGAAGGGGTTCAACGAGCAGTACTTC. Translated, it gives CSALGKGFNEQYF.

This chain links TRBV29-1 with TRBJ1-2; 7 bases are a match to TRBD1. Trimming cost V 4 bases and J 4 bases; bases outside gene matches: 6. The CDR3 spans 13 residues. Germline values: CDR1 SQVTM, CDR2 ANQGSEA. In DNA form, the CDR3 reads TGCAGCGTTGCCCCGGGACAGACCTATGGCTACACCTTC. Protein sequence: CSVAPGQTYGYTF.

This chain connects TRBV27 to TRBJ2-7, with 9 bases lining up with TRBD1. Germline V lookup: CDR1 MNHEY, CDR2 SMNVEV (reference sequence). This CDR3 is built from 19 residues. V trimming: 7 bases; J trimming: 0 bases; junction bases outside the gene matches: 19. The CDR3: CASTGTGTGKPLGSYEQYF. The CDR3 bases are TGTGCCAGCACCGGTACCGGGACAGGGAAACCCTTGGGCTCCTACGAGCAGTACTTC.

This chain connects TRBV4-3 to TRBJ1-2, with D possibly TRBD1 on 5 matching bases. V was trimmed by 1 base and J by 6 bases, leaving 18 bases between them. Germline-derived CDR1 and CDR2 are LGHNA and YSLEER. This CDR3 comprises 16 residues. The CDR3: CASSQGVQGRVHGYTF. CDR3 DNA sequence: TGCGCCAGCAGCCAAGGGGTGCAGGGTAGGGTCCATGGCTACACCTTC.

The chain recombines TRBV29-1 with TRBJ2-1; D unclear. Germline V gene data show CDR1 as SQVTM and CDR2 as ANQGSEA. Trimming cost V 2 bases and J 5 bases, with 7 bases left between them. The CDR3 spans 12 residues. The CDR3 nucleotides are TGCAGCGTTGAACGCAGGAACAATGAGCAGTTCTTC. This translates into CSVERRNNEQFF.